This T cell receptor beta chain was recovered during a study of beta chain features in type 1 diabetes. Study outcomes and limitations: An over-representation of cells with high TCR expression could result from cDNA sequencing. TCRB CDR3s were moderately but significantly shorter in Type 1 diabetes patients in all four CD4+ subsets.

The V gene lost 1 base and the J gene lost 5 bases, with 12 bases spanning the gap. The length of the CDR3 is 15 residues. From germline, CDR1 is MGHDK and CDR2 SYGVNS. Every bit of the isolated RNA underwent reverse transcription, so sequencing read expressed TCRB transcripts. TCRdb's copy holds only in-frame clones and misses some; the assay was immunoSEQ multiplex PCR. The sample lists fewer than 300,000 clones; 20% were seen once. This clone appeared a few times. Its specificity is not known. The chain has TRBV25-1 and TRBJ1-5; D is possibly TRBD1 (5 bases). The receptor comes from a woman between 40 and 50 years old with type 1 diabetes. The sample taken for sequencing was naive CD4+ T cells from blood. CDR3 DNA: TGTGCCAGCAGTGAATCGGGGCGGGGTGATCAGCCCCAGCATTTT. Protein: CASSESGRGDQPQHF.